The 20 T cell receptor beta chains below all came from one sample that was sequenced in a study of T cell changes during pregnancy in multiple sclerosis. Measured with immunoSEQ multiplex PCR; TCRdb has only the in-frame clones, and not every one. The table lists 85,000 to 100,000 clones, about 93% of them singletons. The sequencing here drew on peripheral blood, taken after pregnancy. Receptors originate from a female donor with multiple sclerosis, enrolled in a pregnancy study.

The chain has TRBV2 and TRBJ2-7; 9 bases match TRBD2. The J segment lost 5 bases and the V segment lost 9 bases, leaving 8 bases of the junction unmatched. The CDR3 extends over 13 amino acids. CDR1 SNHLY and CDR2 FYNNEI come from the germline V gene. DNA for the CDR3: TGTGCCAGTGGACTAGCGTTTAAGGACGAGCAGTACTTC. It is translated as CASGLAFKDEQYF.

This rearrangement joins TRBV11-2 to TRBJ2-7; D not resolved. Trimming took 2 bases from V and 3 from J, leaving 14 bases between them. There are 15 residues in the CDR3. Germline V gives CDR1 SGHAT, CDR2 FQNNGV. The CDR3 nucleotides are TGTGCCAGCAGCTTATCCCCCTTTTCCCTCTACGAGCAGTACTTC. Amino acids: CASSLSPFSLYEQYF.

The rearrangement links TRBV28 to TRBJ1-2, with 8 bases matching TRBD1. V lost 5 bases, J lost 2 bases, and 7 bases stayed unmatched. The CDR3 loop spans 15 amino acids. Germline V lookup: CDR1 MDHEN, CDR2 SYDVKM. CDR3 sequence (DNA): TGTGCCAGCAGTCCCTTGGACAGGGACAACTATGGCTACACCTTC. It translates to CASSPLDRDNYGYTF.

The rearrangement uses TRBV4-1 and TRBJ2-3; TRBD1 agrees at 7 bases. The J segment lost 0 bases and the V segment lost 1 base, leaving 7 bases of the junction unmatched. CDR1 is MGHRA, CDR2 YSYEKL, per germline. The CDR3 sequence is 17 residues long. In DNA, the CDR3 is TGCGCCAGCAGCCAAGTTCCACCGGGACAGAGCACAGATACGCAGTATTTT. Translation: CASSQVPPGQSTDTQYF.

The V and J genes are TRBV6-1 and TRBJ2-7; 9 nucleotides match TRBD2. Germline V gene lookup returns CDR1 MNHNS and CDR2 SASEGT. Trimming took 1 base from V and 3 from J; bases not matched to a gene: 4. This CDR3 comprises 15 residues. For the CDR3, the DNA is TGTGCCAGCAGTGAAGATATTAGCGGGAGCTACGAGCAGTACTTC. Its translation is CASSEDISGSYEQYF.

The chain couples TRBV27 to TRBJ2-1; D ambiguous. Trimming pared 8 bases from V and 0 bases from J, leaving 20 bases between. The CDR3 contains 17 residues. Germline assignment: CDR1 MNHEY and CDR2 SMNVEV (reference sequence). The chain's CDR3 is CASRPAQRDFSYNEQFF. In DNA form, the CDR3 reads TGTGCCAGCCGCCCAGCTCAGAGAGACTTCTCCTACAATGAGCAGTTCTTC.

The CDR3 protein is CASSPGASGETQYF. In DNA form, the CDR3 reads TGTGCCAGCTCACCCGGGGCTAGCGGTGAGACCCAGTACTTC. This chain joins TRBV18 and TRBJ2-5; TRBD2 agrees at 7 bases. V lost 3 bases to trimming and J lost 5 bases; unmatched junction nucleotides: 6. Germline V gene lookup returns CDR1 KGHSH and CDR2 LQKENI. There are 14 residues in the CDR3.

The chain is built from TRBV2 and TRBJ2-2; TRBD2 matches 11 bases. V lost 5 bases, J lost 7 bases, and 6 bases stayed unmatched. Germline CDR1 is SNHLY and CDR2 is FYNNEI. This CDR3 contains 15 residues. CDR3 residues: CASSLLAGAGGELFF. As DNA, the CDR3 is TGTGCCAGCAGTTTACTAGCGGGAGCTGGCGGGGAGCTGTTTTTT.

The chain has TRBV6-6 and TRBJ2-5, with 7 bases fitting TRBD2. Germline CDR1 is MNHNY and CDR2 is SVGAGI (reference sequence). V shed 5 bases and J 4 bases; nucleotides not matched to a gene: 7. The CDR3 sequence is 14 residues long. CDR3 in DNA: TGTGCCAGCAGTCCACAGCGGGGCCGAGAGACCCAGTACTTC. It is translated as CASSPQRGRETQYF.

CDR3 loop: CASSLVSLATSTDTQYF. The CDR3 DNA is TGTGCCAGCAGCTTAGTCTCCCTAGCTACAAGCACAGATACGCAGTATTTT. V and J are TRBV7-8 and TRBJ2-3; the D gene is possibly TRBD2 (5 bases). This CDR3 spans 17 amino acids. V was shortened by 1 base and J by 0 bases, with 14 bases between the two germline ends. Germline lookup yields CDR1 SGHVS and CDR2 FQNEAQ.

The V call is TRBV7-2, the J call TRBJ2-2; D may be TRBD2 (7 bases). The germline gives CDR1 SGHTA, CDR2 FQGNSA. The CDR3 totals 15 residues. V was clipped by 6 bases and J by 3 bases, with 14 bases between them. CDR3 nucleotide sequence: TGTGCCAGCAGTGCTTGGGGGGGCTACACCGGGGAGCTGTTTTTT. Amino acids: CASSAWGGYTGELFF.

CDR3 protein: CASSTINRDGVFEAFF. The CDR3 DNA is TGCGCCAGCAGCACCATAAACAGGGACGGGGTGTTTGAAGCTTTCTTT. The chain couples TRBV5-1 to TRBJ1-1; weak D call: TRBD1 (6 bases). V lost 4 bases, J lost 7 bases, and 23 bases lay in between. This CDR3 contains 16 residues. Germline V lookup: CDR1 SGHRS, CDR2 YFSETQ.

The chain employs TRBV13 and TRBJ2-7, with D tentatively TRBD1 (6 bases). V lost 2 bases and J 9 bases, leaving 11 bases between the germline ends. The germline V gene has CDR1 PRHDT and CDR2 FYEKMQ (reference sequence). The length of the CDR3 is 12 residues. The CDR3 protein is CASSLSGVRQYF. The CDR3 DNA follows: TGTGCCAGCAGCTTATCAGGGGTTAGGCAGTACTTC.

The chain employs TRBV18 and TRBJ1-5, with D unresolved. This CDR3 comprises 14 residues. Germline CDR1 is KGHSH and CDR2 is LQKENI. V was pared by 3 bases and J by 4 bases, with 10 bases between. The CDR3 sequence: CASSPSTGNQPQHF. In nucleotides, the CDR3 is TGTGCCAGCTCACCCTCCACGGGAAATCAGCCCCAGCATTTT.

The rearrangement joins TRBV5-5 to TRBJ1-1, with D possibly being TRBD1 (6 bases). Trimming cost V 0 bases and J 6 bases, with 18 bases left between them. CDR3 size: 16 residues. In germline, CDR1 is SGHKS, CDR2 YYEKEE (reference sequence). CDR3 in DNA: TGTGCCAGCAGCTTGGCAGCCCAGGGGAGTTTCCCTGAAGCTTTCTTT. It is translated as CASSLAAQGSFPEAFF.

The chain links TRBV6-1 to TRBJ2-1, with 7 bases aligning to TRBD2. The CDR3 totals 11 residues. Germline values: CDR1 MNHNS, CDR2 SASEGT. With V trimmed by 11 bases and J by 4 bases, 2 bases remained unmatched. The CDR3 sequence: CAGGGYNEQFF. CDR3 sequence (DNA): TGTGCCGGGGGGGGGTACAATGAGCAGTTCTTC.

The rearrangement uses TRBV19 and TRBJ2-2, with TRBD2 matching 7 bases. Germline V gives CDR1 LNHDA, CDR2 SQIVND (reference sequence). Trimming removed 4 bases from V and 5 bases from J; junction bases left unmatched: 13. CDR3 length equals 17 residues. The CDR3 reads CASSTSLAGVRTGELFF. Written as DNA, the CDR3 is TGTGCCAGTAGTACCTCTTTGGCGGGAGTCCGTACCGGGGAGCTGTTTTTT. The full variable domain, its missing parts supplied by reference TRBV19 and TRBJ2-2, is DGGITQSPKYLFRKEGQNVTLSCEQNLNHDAMYWYRQDPGQGLRLIYYSQIVNDFQKGDIAEGYSVSREKKESFPLTVTSAQKNPTAFYLCASSTSLAGVRTGELFFGEGSRLTVL.

The V gene is TRBV27, the J gene TRBJ2-7; 11 nucleotides agree with TRBD1. CDR3 length equals 15 residues. V lost 2 bases, J lost 3 bases, and 3 bases stayed unmatched. Germline V lookup: CDR1 MNHEY, CDR2 SMNVEV (reference sequence). CDR3 residues: CASSLGQGAIYEQYF. The CDR3 nucleotides read TGTGCCAGCAGTTTAGGACAGGGGGCCATCTACGAGCAGTACTTC.

The chain couples TRBV9 to TRBJ1-2, with D possibly matching TRBD1 (6 bases). The V and J ends lost 3 bases and 8 bases respectively, with 11 bases between them. There are 12 residues in the CDR3. Germline CDR1 is SGDLS and CDR2 is YYNGEE. CDR3 nucleotide sequence: TGTGCCAGCAGCGACAGGGTGAGAGGCTACACCTTC. This sequence encodes CASSDRVRGYTF.

The J gene is TRBJ2-5, the V gene TRBV5-1, with D possibly being TRBD2 (5 bases). Germline CDR1 is SGHRS and CDR2 is YFSETQ. The CDR3 spans 14 residues. V dropped 4 bases and J dropped 4 bases, with 14 bases sitting between them. The CDR3 DNA sequence: TGCGCCAGCAGCCACCGGGATGGTGCAGAGACCCAGTACTTC. Its translation is CASSHRDGAETQYF.